Below are 5 T cell receptor beta chains sequenced from a single sample in a study of blood T cell repertoires in COVID-19 (TCRdb year 2020). Libraries were constructed by the immunoSEQ multiplex PCR assay. TCRdb mirrors the immuneACCESS table, restricted to in-frame sequences. Some clones are absent from its copies; in checked studies, under half trace to an unresolved V gene, and the reason for the others is unknown. The sample has a few hundred thousand clones on record, around nine tenths of them singletons. Around a tenth of the sample comes from the top ten. The sample consisted of peripheral blood. The source is a man between 35 and 55 years old who had recovered from COVID-19.

This chain uses TRBV4-1 with TRBJ2-5, with TRBD2 matching 13 bases. This CDR3 is 16 amino acids long. Germline loops: CDR1 MGHRA, CDR2 YSYEKL. Trimming cost V 5 bases and J 5 bases; bases outside gene matches: 8. The CDR3 loop is CASSSRLAGGSETQYF. CDR3 sequence (DNA): TGCGCCAGCAGCTCGCGACTAGCGGGGGGAAGTGAGACCCAGTACTTC.

The CDR3 nucleotides are TGTGCCTTCCACTGGACAGGTTCCTACGAGCAGTACTTC. This encodes CAFHWTGSYEQYF. The chain has TRBV30 and TRBJ2-7; TRBD1 agrees at 7 bases. The CDR3 length is 13 residues. Per germline, CDR1 GTSNPN and CDR2 SVGIG (reference sequence). Trimming cost V 7 bases and J 1 base; bases outside gene matches: 7.

CDR3 protein: CASSRNIGLAKNIQYF. CDR3 DNA: TGTGCCAGTAGTAGGAATATTGGGCTAGCCAAAAACATTCAGTACTTC. The rearrangement uses TRBV19 and TRBJ2-4; D is undetermined. This CDR3 has 16 residues. CDR1 is LNHDA and CDR2 is SQIVND in the germline V gene (reference sequence). V lost 4 bases, J lost 0 bases, and 13 bases lay in between. The full variable domain, completed using reference TRBV19 and TRBJ2-4, is DGGITQSPKYLFRKEGQNVTLSCEQNLNHDAMYWYRQDPGQGLRLIYYSQIVNDFQKGDIAEGYSVSREKKESFPLTVTSAQKNPTAFYLCASSRNIGLAKNIQYFGAGTRLSVL.

This clone was detected only once. This chain joins TRBV2 and TRBJ1-2; D gene uncertain. Germline CDR1 reads SNHLY; CDR2 reads FYNNEI. Trimming shortened V by 2 bases and J by 8 bases, and 15 bases separated the two germline ends. The CDR3 has 14 residues. For the CDR3, the DNA is TGTGCCAGCAGTGAATTTAGGAGGGTCAGGGGCTACACCTTC. This encodes CASSEFRRVRGYTF.

The V call is TRBV5-1, the J call TRBJ2-5, with 16 positions matching TRBD2. Germline V gene data show CDR1 as SGHRS and CDR2 as YFSETQ. The V gene end was trimmed by 3 bases and the J gene end by 5 bases; junction bases not matched to a gene: 7. The CDR3 loop spans 17 amino acids. The CDR3 coding sequence is TGCGCCAGCAGCTACGGGACTAGCGGGAGGGCCGGGGAGACCCAGTACTTC. The encoded protein is CASSYGTSGRAGETQYF. Filled out from reference TRBV5-1 and TRBJ2-5, the complete variable domain reads KAGVTQTPRYLIKTRGQQVTLSCSPISGHRSVSWYQQTPGQGLQFLFEYFSETQRNKGNFPGRFSGRQFSNSRSEMNVSTLELGDSALYLCASSYGTSGRAGETQYFGPGTRLLVL.